This entry lists 5 T cell receptor beta chains sequenced from one sample in a study of blood T cell repertoires in COVID-19. Generated by immunoSEQ multiplex PCR, the TCRdb table keeps only in-frame clones and is missing some. The sample lists roughly 150,000 clones; 80% to 90% were seen once. The sample consisted of peripheral blood. The receptors stem from an elderly woman with acute or convalescent COVID-19.

V is TRBV7-2 and J is TRBJ1-2; D is possibly TRBD1 (6 bases). Trimming stripped 1 base from V and 7 bases from J, with 13 bases between. CDR1 and CDR2 from the germline V gene are SGHTA and FQGNSA. This CDR3 contains 14 residues. The CDR3 DNA reads as TGTGCCAGCAGCTTAGGGACAGCCGAATTTGGCTACACCTTC. This translates into CASSLGTAEFGYTF. The whole variable domain, filled in from reference TRBV7-2 and TRBJ1-2, reads GAGVSQSPSNKVTEKGKDVELRCDPISGHTALYWYRQSLGQGLEFLIYFQGNSAPDKSGLPSDRFSAERTGGSVSTLTIQRTQQEDSAVYLCASSLGTAEFGYTFGSGTRLTVV.

The rearrangement joins TRBV9 to TRBJ1-4; D perhaps matches TRBD1 (5 bases). Germline CDR1 SGDLS, CDR2 YYNGEE. The CDR3 loop spans 16 amino acids. V dropped 0 bases and J dropped 8 bases, with 17 bases sitting between them. The CDR3 here is CASSVGQGVLWEKLFF. The CDR3 DNA follows: TGTGCCAGCAGCGTAGGGCAAGGGGTCCTATGGGAAAAACTGTTTTTT.

The CDR3 region has the DNA TGTGCCAGTAAGTTGGGGCAGGGGGACTCCTACGAGCAGTACTTC. Residues: CASKLGQGDSYEQYF. V and J are TRBV19 and TRBJ2-7, with TRBD1 identical over 7 bases. The germline gives CDR1 LNHDA, CDR2 SQIVND (reference sequence). The CDR3 is 15 residues long. Trimming removed 7 bases from V and 0 bases from J; junction bases left unmatched: 9. Looking up the rest from reference TRBV19 and TRBJ2-7 gives the full variable domain: DGGITQSPKYLFRKEGQNVTLSCEQNLNHDAMYWYRQDPGQGLRLIYYSQIVNDFQKGDIAEGYSVSREKKESFPLTVTSAQKNPTAFYLCASKLGQGDSYEQYFGPGTRLTVT.

The rearrangement joins TRBV5-1 to TRBJ2-1; tentatively, D is TRBD1 (5 bases). CDR1 is SGHRS and CDR2 is YFSETQ in the germline V gene. Trimming stripped 2 bases from V and 7 bases from J, with 7 bases between. This CDR3 region has 12 residues. As DNA, the CDR3 is TGCGCCAGCAGCTTCCAGGGAAATGAGCAGTTCTTC. This sequence encodes CASSFQGNEQFF. The full variable domain, rest sourced from reference TRBV5-1 and TRBJ2-1, is KAGVTQTPRYLIKTRGQQVTLSCSPISGHRSVSWYQQTPGQGLQFLFEYFSETQRNKGNFPGRFSGRQFSNSRSEMNVSTLELGDSALYLCASSFQGNEQFFGPGTRLTVL.

The chain recombines TRBV13 with TRBJ2-1, with D perhaps TRBD2 (6 bases). V was trimmed by 1 base and J by 4 bases, leaving 14 bases between them. The CDR3 has 16 amino acids. CDR1 is PRHDT, CDR2 FYEKMQ, per germline (reference sequence). This chain's CDR3 is CASSLVVNSGYNEQFF. The DNA of the CDR3 is TGTGCCAGCAGCTTAGTGGTTAATAGCGGTTACAATGAGCAGTTCTTC.